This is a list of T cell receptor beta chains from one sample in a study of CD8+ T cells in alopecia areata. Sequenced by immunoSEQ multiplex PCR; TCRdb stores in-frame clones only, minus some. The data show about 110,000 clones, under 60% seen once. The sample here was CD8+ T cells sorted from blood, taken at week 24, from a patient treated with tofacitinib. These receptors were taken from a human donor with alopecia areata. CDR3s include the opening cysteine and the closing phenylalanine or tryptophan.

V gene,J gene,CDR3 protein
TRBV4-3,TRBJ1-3,CASSQVTGRLSLGNTIYF
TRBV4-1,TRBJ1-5,CASSTGTGLGRGNQPQHF
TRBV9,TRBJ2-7,CASSVGGYGYEQYF
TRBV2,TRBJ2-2,CASSDDPFEEGLMNTGELFF
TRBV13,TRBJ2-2,CASSPTGLAGRNGELFF
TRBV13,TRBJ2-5,CASSLMRETQYF
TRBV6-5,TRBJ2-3,CASRDRTSTDTQYF
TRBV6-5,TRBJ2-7,CASSPHDRPYEQYF
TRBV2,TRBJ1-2,CASRRPGEGYGYTF
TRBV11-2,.,CASSPGPSFEQYF
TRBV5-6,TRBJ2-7,CASSLAGDGTYEQYF
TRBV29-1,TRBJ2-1,CSVEDRRSSGGVEQFF
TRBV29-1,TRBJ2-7,CSVRDGAYEQYF
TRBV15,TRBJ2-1,CATSFDRYEQFF
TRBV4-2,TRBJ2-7,CASSQGPGNFYEQYF
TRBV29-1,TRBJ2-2,CSVQDTGELFF
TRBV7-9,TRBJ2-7,CASSSGVEQYF
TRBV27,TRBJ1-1,CASSLYDRTGINTEAFF
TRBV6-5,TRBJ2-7,CASSPTGTYEQYF
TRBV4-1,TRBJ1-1,CASSHAGGGSEAFF
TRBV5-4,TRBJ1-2,CASSLGKTDYGYTF
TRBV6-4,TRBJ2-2,CASSDSRDPGELFF
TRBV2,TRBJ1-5,CASSELGTDSNQPQHF
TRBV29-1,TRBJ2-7,CSVESSGVVEQYF
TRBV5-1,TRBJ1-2,CASSDRTGENEGYTF
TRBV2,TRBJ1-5,CASSFGIPSSNQPQHF
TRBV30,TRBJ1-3,CASDTEIGNTIYF
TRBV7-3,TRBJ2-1,CASSLGPGTPSSYNEQFF
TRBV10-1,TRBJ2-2,CASLDRNTGELFF
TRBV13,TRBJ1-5,CASSRNAQGPNQPQHF
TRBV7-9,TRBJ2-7,CASSLVAGYEQYF
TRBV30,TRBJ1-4,CAWSGAGTPNEKLFF
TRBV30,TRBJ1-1,CAWSLDGMGTEAFF
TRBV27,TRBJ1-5,CASTPLRVDGGKFSNQPQHF
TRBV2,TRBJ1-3,CASSEEVISGNTIYF
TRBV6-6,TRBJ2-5,CASSPLRGGSETQYF
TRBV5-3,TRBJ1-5,CARSLGIYSNQPQHF
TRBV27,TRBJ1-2,CASSLSPGTFLYGYTF
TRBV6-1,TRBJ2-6,CASLPDNPGANVLTF
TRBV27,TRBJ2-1,CASSFEPVGKEQFF